The rows below give T cell receptor beta chains drawn from one sample of a study of metastatic and nonmetastatic thyroid tumors. Using MiXCR, TCRdb re-called clones from the PCR reads. The repertoire has about 15,000 clones, 3.5% to 4.5% of them found once; the top ten carry 23%. Sequencing was performed on tumor tissue. Source of these receptors: a female donor with papillary thyroid cancer or a benign thyroid nodule (not recorded which). Some clones in this sample may be carry-over from other donors' samples. Both conserved end residues are part of each CDR3. D genes are given only for firm matches. Clone size is not always given. Where it is, it says once, few, many or a class for expanded clones.

>few|TRBJ1-1|.|TRBV5-1
TGCGCCAGCAGCTTTCAGGGGAACACTGAAGCTTTCTTT
CASSFQGNTEAFF
>.|TRBJ2-7|.|TRBV28
TGTGCCAGCAGTTTAGCGGGGGCCCGCTACGAGCAGTGCTTC
CASSLAGARYEQCF
>.|TRBJ2-7|TRBD1|TRBV6-1
TGTGCCAGCACCCTATCGTGGGACAGGGTCTACGAGCAGTACTTC
CASTLSWDRVYEQYF
>few|TRBJ2-3|TRBD1|TRBV12-3/TRBV12-4
TGTGCCAGCAGTTGGACAGGGGGCACAGATACGCAGTATTTT
CASSWTGGTDTQYF
>few|TRBJ1-5|.|TRBV24-1
TGTGCCACCAGTGATTTGCCGATCCACAGCAATCAGCCCCAGCATTTT
CATSDLPIHSNQPQHF
>few|TRBJ2-5|.|TRBV11-2
TGTGCCAGCAGCTTAGAGGGATGGAGTACTCACCAAGAGACCCAGTACTTC
CASSLEGWSTHQETQYF
>many|TRBJ2-1|TRBD1|TRBV12-5
TGTGCTAGTGCTTTGAGGCAGGGGGCGGCCAAGGAGCAGTTCTTC
CASALRQGAAKEQFF
>few|TRBJ2-3|.|TRBV29-1
TGCAGCGTGCGGGGCAGGATAGGCACAGATACGCAGTATTTT
CSVRGRIGTDTQYF
>medium-sized|TRBJ2-3|TRBD1|TRBV7-2
TGTGCCAGCAGCCACAAGGGGGCTACAGATACGCAGTATTTT
CASSHKGATDTQYF
>.|TRBJ2-6|.|TRBV20-1
TGCAGTGCTAGAGGGGGGGATTTTGGGGCCAACGTCCTGACTTTC
CSARGGDFGANVLTF
>.|TRBJ1-3|.|TRBV19
TGTGCCAGTAGTACTTCCGGCAGGGTTCGAGACACCATATATTTT
CASSTSGRVRDTIYF
>few|TRBJ2-3|TRBD2|TRBV3-1
TGTGCCAGCAGCCAAGTTCTAGCGGGAGGCACAGATACGCAGTATTTT
CASSQVLAGGTDTQYF
>.|TRBJ1-2|TRBD1|TRBV12-3/TRBV12-4
TGTGCCAGCAGTTTAGTCCAGGGGGGGGGCTATGGCTACACCTTC
CASSLVQGGGYGYTF
>.|TRBJ2-1|TRBD2|TRBV24-1
TGTGCCACCTCCGGGACTAGCGGGAGGGCTAAGGAAAATGAGCAGTTCTTC
CATSGTSGRAKENEQFF
>.|TRBJ2-3|TRBD2|TRBV6-4
TGTGCCAGCAGTGACTCGAAGGCGGGAGCTGATACGCAGTATTTT
CASSDSKAGADTQYF
>.|TRBJ2-1|.|TRBV19
TGTGCCAGTAGTCCTGGTCGCAATGAGCAGTTCTTC
CASSPGRNEQFF
>.|TRBJ1-1|.|TRBV9
TGTGCCAGAAGCATAGACAGGTTTAACACTGAAGCTTCCTTT
CARSIDRFNTEASF
>few|TRBJ1-1|.|TRBV6-5
TGTGCCAGCAGTTATACAGGGAACACTGAAGCTTTCTTT
CASSYTGNTEAFF
>.|TRBJ2-7|.|TRBV28
TGTGCCAGCAGTTACCCCTCTTGGGAGCAGTACTTC
CASSYPSWEQYF
>.|TRBJ2-7|.|TRBV28
TGTGCCAGCGGAACCGGGTACGTAGCGGAGCAGTACTTC
CASGTGYVAEQYF
>many|TRBJ1-5|.|TRBV3-1
TGTGCCAGCAGCCAAAGGGGGGCGATTAGTCAGCCCCAGCATTTT
CASSQRGAISQPQHF
>.|TRBJ2-3|.|TRBV6-1
TGTGCCAGCAGTGAAGATGGAGGGAGCACAGATACTCAGTATTTT
CASSEDGGSTDTQYF
>.|TRBJ2-1|.|TRBV15
TGTGCCACCAGCAGCGGGAATGCCTACAATGAGCAGTTCTTC
CATSSGNAYNEQFF
>.|TRBJ2-3|TRBD2|TRBV20-1
TGCAGTGCAAGACTGCCCCGAGCGGGAGGGGGAAAAGATACGCAGTATTTT
CSARLPRAGGGKDTQYF
>.|TRBJ2-1|.|TRBV2
TGTGCCAGCAGAGGGTGCTCCTACAATGAGCAGTTCTTC
CASRGCSYNEQFF
>few|TRBJ1-1|.|TRBV6-1
TGTGCCAGCAGTGAAGCCGGGCGGACTGAAGCTTTCTTT
CASSEAGRTEAFF
>medium-sized|TRBJ2-7|TRBD1|TRBV5-6
TGTGCCAGCGAAAACCGGGACAGGGCCTACGAGCAGTACTTC
CASENRDRAYEQYF
>.|TRBJ2-7|.|TRBV27
TGTGCCAGCAGTTTCGGCTACTCATCCTACGAGCAGTACTTC
CASSFGYSSYEQYF
>.|TRBJ1-2|.|TRBV6-1
TGTGCCAGCAGTGAGGTGGAGTTGAACTATGGCTACACCTTC
CASSEVELNYGYTF
>few|TRBJ1-1|.|TRBV6-4
TGTGCCAGCAGTTACTCGTTCGGCAGTAACACTGAAGCTTTCTTT
CASSYSFGSNTEAFF
>few|TRBJ2-1|.|TRBV15
TGTGCCACCAGCTACTCGTCCGGGTACTACAATGAGCAGTTCTTC
CATSYSSGYYNEQFF
>few|TRBJ1-1|.|TRBV27
TGTGCCAGCAGTATAGATCTGGCGAACACTGAAGCTTTCTTT
CASSIDLANTEAFF
>.|TRBJ1-6|TRBD1|TRBV12-3/TRBV12-4
TGTGCCAGCAGTCTGGGACAGGATAGTTCACCCCTCCACTTT
CASSLGQDSSPLHF
>.|TRBJ2-7|TRBD2|TRBV20-1
TGCAGTGCTAGTGACGGGAGGGCCGCCGAGCAGTACTTC
CSASDGRAAEQYF
>.|TRBJ2-7|TRBD2|TRBV19
TGTGCCAGTACTCCCTCGACTAGCGTCGACGAGCAGTACTTC
CASTPSTSVDEQYF
>.|TRBJ2-7|TRBD2|TRBV2
TGTGCCAGCAGTGAGGGGGACTACCCTTACGAGCAGTACTTC
CASSEGDYPYEQYF
>.|TRBJ1-2|.|TRBV6-1
TGTGCCAGTAGTGCATGGGGGAGTGGTGGCTACACCTTC
CASSAWGSGGYTF
>.|TRBJ1-2|TRBD1|TRBV6-1
TGTGCCAGCAGTTCCAGCTTTCAACAGGGGGGCGGCTATGGCTACACCTTC
CASSSSFQQGGGYGYTF
>few|TRBJ2-7|.|TRBV6-2/TRBV6-3
TGTGCCAGCAGAGAACAGGACTCAGGCTACGAGCAGTACTTC
CASREQDSGYEQYF
>.|TRBJ2-7|.|TRBV6-1
TGTGCCAGCAGTGAAACGGCCAGTTCCTCCTACGAGCAGTACTTC
CASSETASSSYEQYF
>.|TRBJ1-1|.|TRBV6-2/TRBV6-3
TGTGCCAGCAGTTACGGGGTAATCTCGGCCATGAACACTGAAGCTTTCTTT
CASSYGVISAMNTEAFF
>few|TRBJ2-7|.|TRBV19
TGTGCCAGTAGGTACTGGTCCTACGAGCAGTACTTC
CASRYWSYEQYF
>few|TRBJ2-2|.|TRBV9
TGTGCCAGCAGCGTTAATGACGGCGGGGAGCTGTTTTTT
CASSVNDGGELFF
>.|TRBJ2-7|.|TRBV18
TGTGCCAGCTCACTTACAGGGTCTTACGAGCAGTACTTC
CASSLTGSYEQYF
>few|TRBJ2-1|.|TRBV28
TGTGCCAGCAGTCCTTACCTAGGGCTGGGTGAGCAGTTCTTC
CASSPYLGLGEQFF
>few|TRBJ2-2|.|TRBV7-8
TGTGCCAGCAGCTTGCGGGACTACACCGGGGAGCTGTTTTTT
CASSLRDYTGELFF
>large|TRBJ2-7|.|TRBV12-3/TRBV12-4
TGTGCCAGCAGTTTGGCGGGCGAGCAGTACTTC
CASSLAGEQYF
>.|TRBJ1-2|.|TRBV12-3/TRBV12-4
TGTGCCAGCAGTTTGGGGACATCCCATGGCCACAGCTTC
CASSLGTSHGHSF
>.|TRBJ2-5|TRBD2|TRBV12-3/TRBV12-4
TGTGCCAGCAGTTCGAGTAGCGGGGGGTACCAAGAGACCCAGTACTTC
CASSSSSGGYQETQYF
>few|TRBJ2-1|.|TRBV19
TGTGCCAGTAGTGACCCGGGACCCAGAAACAATGAGCAGTTCTTC
CASSDPGPRNNEQFF